The next 5 T cell receptor beta chains were all read from a single sample in a study of blood T cell repertoires in COVID-19. TCRdb's table, derived via immunoSEQ multiplex PCR, lists solely in-frame clones and lacks some. Among about 150,000 clones listed, about 85% were seen once. The sample was peripheral blood. The receptors were gathered from a man in his 60s with COVID-19, enrolled during active disease.

This chain joins TRBV5-5 and TRBJ2-1; D is unclear. The germline V gene has CDR1 SGHKS and CDR2 YYEKEE (reference sequence). Trimming took 4 bases from V and 10 from J, leaving 9 bases between them. The CDR3 has 11 residues. Here the CDR3 reads CASSVAREQFF. Written as DNA, the CDR3 is TGTGCCAGCAGCGTCGCTAGAGAGCAGTTCTTC.

V is TRBV25-1 and J is TRBJ1-1, with 12 positions matching TRBD1. The CDR3 spans 17 residues. V trimming: 0 bases; J trimming: 6 bases; junction bases outside the gene matches: 8. Germline CDR1 and CDR2: MGHDK and SYGVNS. The CDR3 loop reads CASSEYMGQGARAEAFF. CDR3 DNA sequence: TGTGCCAGCAGTGAATATATGGGACAGGGGGCTCGGGCTGAAGCTTTCTTT.

V usage is TRBV9 and J usage is TRBJ2-1; the match to TRBD2 covers 7 bases. Unmatched junction bases numbered 8, after V lost 0 bases and J lost 8 bases. Germline assignment: CDR1 SGDLS and CDR2 YYNGEE. The CDR3 has 15 amino acids. For the CDR3, the DNA is TGTGCCAGCAGCGTAGGGGGCGGGAGTTTGGATGAGCAGTTCTTC. It codes for CASSVGGGSLDEQFF. Combining the CDR3 with reference TRBV9 and TRBJ2-1 gives the whole variable domain DSGVTQTPKHLITATGQRVTLRCSPRSGDLSVYWYQQSLDQGLQFLIQYYNGEERAKGNILERFSAQQFPDLHSELNLSSLELGDSALYFCASSVGGGSLDEQFFGPGTRLTVL.

This sequence joins TRBV6-1 and TRBJ1-5; D not resolved. V lost 2 bases and J 0 bases, leaving 11 bases between the germline ends. Germline V gene lookup returns CDR1 MNHNS and CDR2 SASEGT. The CDR3 extends over 16 amino acids. CDR3 sequence: CASSESTVISNQPQHF. The CDR3 DNA is TGTGCCAGCAGTGAATCAACAGTCATTAGCAATCAGCCCCAGCATTTT.

V and J are TRBV5-5 and TRBJ1-4; the D is unclear. CDR1 is SGHKS, CDR2 YYEKEE, per germline (reference sequence). The germline V and J ends were trimmed by 1 base and 2 bases, with 9 bases remaining between them. The CDR3 loop spans 15 amino acids. This CDR3 reads CASSLSRGTNEKLFF. The CDR3 coding sequence is TGTGCCAGCAGCTTGTCACGGGGTACTAATGAAAAACTGTTTTTT.